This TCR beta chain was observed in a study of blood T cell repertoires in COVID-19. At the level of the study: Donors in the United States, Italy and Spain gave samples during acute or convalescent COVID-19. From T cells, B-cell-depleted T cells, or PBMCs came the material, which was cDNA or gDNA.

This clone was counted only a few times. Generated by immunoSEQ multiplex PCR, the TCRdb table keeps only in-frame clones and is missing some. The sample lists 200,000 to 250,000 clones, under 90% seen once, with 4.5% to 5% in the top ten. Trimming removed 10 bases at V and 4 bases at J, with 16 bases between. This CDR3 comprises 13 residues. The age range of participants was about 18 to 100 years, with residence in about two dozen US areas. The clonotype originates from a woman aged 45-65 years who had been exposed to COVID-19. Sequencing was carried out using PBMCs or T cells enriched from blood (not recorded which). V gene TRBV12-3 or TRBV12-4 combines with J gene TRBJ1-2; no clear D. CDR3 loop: CATSGRRGYGYTF. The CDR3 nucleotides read TGTGCCACCTCCGGGAGACGGGGCTATGGCTACACCTTC.